The 20 T cell receptor beta chains in this list originate from one sample, sequenced in a study of sequential checkpoint blockade in melanoma. Treatment described: randomized to nivolumab then ipilimumab (arm A) or the reverse (arm B). Sequencing was performed with immunoSEQ multiplex PCR; in TCRdb, only in-frame clones are kept and a portion is missing. The sample shows around 13,000 clones, 27% of them seen only once. Sample: tumor tissue (inferred from file names), taken from a patient given nivolumab and ipilimumab in sequence. The receptor set was obtained from a human donor with melanoma.

This clone was seen at least ten times. The V call is TRBV11-3, the J call TRBJ1-1, with a weak D call TRBD1 (5 bases). CDR1 is SGHNT, CDR2 YENEEA, per germline. The CDR3 is 18 amino acids. V lost 0 bases and J 1 base, leaving 18 bases between the germline ends. Here the CDR3 reads CASSLDQGGTGANTEAFF. The CDR3 coding sequence is TGTGCCAGCAGCTTAGATCAAGGTGGTACAGGAGCGAACACTGAAGCTTTCTTT.

The table lists this clone with a few counts. The chain couples TRBV6-8 to TRBJ1-3; D might be TRBD1 (6 bases). Looked up from germline, CDR1 is MNHGY and CDR2 is SAAAGT. The CDR3 is 16 amino acids. The V gene lost 6 bases and the J gene lost 1 base, with 16 bases spanning the gap. CDR3 sequence (DNA): TGTGCCAGCAGGGGCTGGGGGGGGCAATCTGGAAACACCATATATTTT. Its protein is CASRGWGGQSGNTIYF.

This clone has only one observation. The chain links TRBV18 to TRBJ2-7, with TRBD1 matching over 12 bases. Unmatched junction bases numbered 3, after V lost 3 bases and J lost 6 bases. CDR1 is KGHSH, CDR2 LQKENI, per germline. This CDR3 is built from 14 residues. The CDR3 DNA follows: TGTGCCAGCTCACCCCGGGACAGGGGGCGCGAGCAGTACTTC. The encoded protein is CASSPRDRGREQYF.

In this sample, this clone turned up many times. The CDR3 is CASSPGQGVHGYTF. The CDR3 coding sequence is TGTGCCAGCAGCCCTGGACAGGGGGTTCATGGCTACACCTTC. V gene TRBV11-3 combines with J gene TRBJ1-2; 10 nucleotides match TRBD1. V lost 5 bases to trimming and J lost 6 bases; unmatched junction nucleotides: 6. Germline assignment: CDR1 SGHNT and CDR2 YENEEA. This CDR3 has 14 residues.

V gene TRBV28 combines with J gene TRBJ1-5; D remains unclear. The CDR3 has 14 residues. V dropped 5 bases and J dropped 4 bases, with 12 bases sitting between them. The germline V gene has CDR1 MDHEN and CDR2 SYDVKM. The CDR3 coding sequence is TGTGCCAGCAGTCCAAAGGGTAGGAATCAGCCCCAGCATTTT. Translating gives CASSPKGRNQPQHF.

This clone was picked up a small number of times. One end of the junction fails to match germline, which may point to a read error. This chain uses TRBV6-8 with TRBJ2-7, with 9 positions matching TRBD1. The germline V gene encodes CDR1 MNHGY and CDR2 SAAAGT. This CDR3 region has 15 residues. CDR3 in amino acids: CAISSTGTGQHEQYF. CDR3 nucleotide sequence: TGTGCCATCAGTAGTACCGGGACAGGGCAGCACGAGCAGTACTTC.

This clone was observed a few times. The gene calls are TRBV6-8 and TRBJ1-5; D gene uncertain. The length of the CDR3 is 13 residues. CDR1 and CDR2 (germline): MNHGY, SAAAGT. The germline V and J ends were trimmed by 2 bases and 2 bases, with 4 bases remaining between them. CDR3: CASSYPGNQPQHF. CDR3 nucleotide sequence: TGTGCCAGCAGTTACCCGGGCAATCAGCCCCAGCATTTT.

This clone was seen many times. The chain employs TRBV11-3 and TRBJ2-1, with 12 bases that match TRBD2. Germline lookup yields CDR1 SGHNT and CDR2 YENEEA. V was pared by 1 base and J by 4 bases, with 8 bases of the junction left unmatched. The CDR3 has 18 residues. This chain's CDR3 is CASSLGPRGLAGYNEQFF. CDR3 DNA: TGTGCCAGCAGCTTAGGCCCTCGAGGACTAGCGGGGTACAATGAGCAGTTCTTC.

There are a few counts of this clone. The chain links TRBV12-5 to TRBJ2-5; 9 bases match TRBD1. The CDR3 runs 16 residues. CDR1 and CDR2 from the germline V gene are LGHNT and FRNRAP. CDR3 residues: CASGSRDRDPQETQYF. In DNA, the CDR3 is TGTGCCAGCGGGTCCCGGGACAGGGACCCCCAAGAGACCCAGTACTTC.

CDR3 residues: CASTPRGSNQPQHF. The DNA for the CDR3 is TGTGCCAGCACCCCCAGGGGTAGCAATCAGCCCCAGCATTTT. The rearrangement links TRBV6-8 to TRBJ1-5, with D possibly being TRBD1 (6 bases). CDR1 is MNHGY and CDR2 is SAAAGT in the germline V gene. The CDR3 consists of 14 residues. V lost 7 bases and J lost 0, with 10 bases in between.

The chain has TRBV9 and TRBJ2-3; D is uncertain. The germline CDR1 and CDR2 sequences are SGDLS and YYNGEE. V lost 0 bases, J lost 4 bases, and 12 bases lay in between. The CDR3 is made up of 15 amino acids. The CDR3 DNA reads TGTGCCAGCAGCGTAGGAGTGGGGTCGGCAGATACGCAGTATTTT. Translation: CASSVGVGSADTQYF.

This clone was seen only a few times. J is TRBJ1-3 and V is TRBV6-1; D call uncertain. There are 20 residues in the CDR3. V lost 0 bases and J 0 bases, leaving 21 bases between the germline ends. In germline, CDR1 is MNHNS, CDR2 SASEGT. The CDR3 spells CASSEAFRGYQAVSGNTIYF. CDR3 nucleotides: TGTGCCAGCAGTGAAGCATTTCGGGGATACCAAGCAGTCTCTGGAAACACCATATATTTT.

This clone has only a few counts. The V gene is TRBV6-8, the J gene TRBJ2-2; 7 bases are a match to TRBD1. The ends lost 1 base at V and 7 bases at J; junction bases unmatched: 15. This CDR3 region has 18 residues. CDR1 MNHGY and CDR2 SAAAGT come from the germline V gene. The CDR3 loop reads CASSYFNRQGKRGGELFF. CDR3 sequence (DNA): TGTGCCAGCAGTTACTTCAATCGACAGGGAAAACGAGGCGGGGAGCTGTTTTTT.

The chain is built from TRBV19 and TRBJ2-7, with 8 bases fitting TRBD1. Germline loops: CDR1 LNHDA, CDR2 SQIVND (reference sequence). The CDR3 consists of 15 residues. With V trimmed by 7 bases and J by 0 bases, 8 bases remained unmatched. The CDR3 nucleotides read TGTGCCAGTACCCCTACCGGGACAGGCTCCTACGAGCAGTACTTC. As protein: CASTPTGTGSYEQYF.

The V call is TRBV29-1, the J call TRBJ2-3, with 8 bases lining up with TRBD1. The V gene's germline CDR1 is SQVTM and CDR2 ANQGSEA. The CDR3 consists of 17 residues. The V segment lost 8 bases and the J segment 0 bases; nucleotides outside the gene matches: 16. This CDR3 is CSLQEWGQEPSTDTQYF. The DNA of the CDR3 is TGCAGCCTACAGGAGTGGGGACAGGAGCCTAGCACAGATACGCAGTATTTT.

This clone was found many times. In nucleotides, the CDR3 is TGTGCCAGCAGCTTAGGGGGGCCCGGGGTCGGTGAAGCTTTCTTT. It encodes CASSLGGPGVGEAFF. The rearrangement joins TRBV11-3 to TRBJ1-1; D is possibly TRBD1 (6 bases). Germline CDR1 is SGHNT and CDR2 is YENEEA. Trimming stripped 1 base from V and 7 bases from J, with 16 bases between. The CDR3 is 15 residues long.

This clone has more than one count but fewer than ten. The chain recombines TRBV6-8 with TRBJ2-2; D not resolved. The CDR3 totals 13 residues. The germline V gene encodes CDR1 MNHGY and CDR2 SAAAGT. Trimming took off 6 bases at V and 0 bases at J, with 5 bases between the two ends. The DNA of the CDR3 is TGTGCCAGCAGACAGTCGAACACCGGGGAGCTGTTTTTT. It is translated as CASRQSNTGELFF.

This clone was counted only a few times. The chain combines TRBV28 with TRBJ1-4; possible D gene TRBD1, 5 bases. The CDR3 is 18 amino acids. The V gene lost 3 bases and the J gene lost 5 bases, with 22 bases spanning the gap. Germline CDR1 reads MDHEN; CDR2 reads SYDVKM. CDR3 sequence (DNA): TGTGCCAGCAGTTTTTTTAAATTAGAATGGCAGGGAAATGAAAAACTGTTTTTT. Amino acids: CASSFFKLEWQGNEKLFF. The whole variable domain, remainder taken from reference TRBV28 and TRBJ1-4, is DVKVTQSSRYLVKRTGEKVFLECVQDMDHENMFWYRQDPGLGLRLIYFSYDVKMKEKGDIPEGYSVSREKKERFSLILESASTNQTSMYLCASSFFKLEWQGNEKLFFGSGTQLSVL.

The chain joins TRBV5-1 to TRBJ2-7; TRBD2 agrees at 8 bases. Trimming at V came to 0 bases and at J to 2 bases, leaving 4 bases not matched to a gene. In germline, CDR1 is SGHRS, CDR2 YFSETQ. The CDR3 is 15 amino acids. The CDR3 sequence is CASSLETSGPYEQYF. The CDR3 bases are TGCGCCAGCAGCTTGGAAACTAGCGGCCCCTACGAGCAGTACTTC.

This chain uses TRBV6-8 with TRBJ1-2, with D possibly matching TRBD1 (5 bases). Per the germline V gene, CDR1 is MNHGY and CDR2 is SAAAGT. Trimming left V 6 bases short and J 8 bases short, with 16 bases between. The CDR3 length is 13 residues. CDR3 sequence: CASSYRDSRGYTF. The CDR3 coding sequence is TGTGCCAGCAGCTACCGGGACTCAAGGGGCTACACCTTC.